Each of the 3 T cell receptor beta chains below was sequenced from the same sample in a study of regulatory T cells in long-lasting Graves disease. Time point given: newly diagnosed GD, antithyroid drugs for less than 3 months. RNA from PBMCs was the source of the TCR library. HTBI primers from iRepertoire and Arm-PCR of CDR3 regions yielded the TCR beta libraries. TCRdb re-called the multiplex PCR reads with MiXCR, one entry per CDR3 protein. The sample contains 200,000 to 250,000 distinct CDR3 sequences, 20% of which appear only once. The material sequenced was peripheral blood mononuclear cells (PBMCs), taken at new diagnosis, from a patient treated with antithyroid drugs. The receptor set was obtained from a female donor with Graves disease.

About this clonotype itself: Mismatch with germline at one junction end may stem from a read error. J is TRBJ1-6 and V is TRBV28; no firm D call. The CDR3 contains 15 residues. Germline V CDR1 and CDR2: MDHEN, SYDVKM. CDR3 sequence (DNA): TGTGCCAGCAGTTTCGCGACACCGAATAATTCACCCCACCACTTT. Amino acids: CASSFATPNNSPHHF.

This rearrangement joins TRBV7-2 to TRBJ2-1; a possible D gene is TRBD2 (5 bases). With 3 bases removed from V and 9 bases from J, the gap between germline ends came to 15 bases. The V gene's germline CDR1 is SGHTA and CDR2 FQGNSA. CDR3 length: 14 amino acids. CDR3 sequence: CASSLVLASREQFF. The CDR3 nucleotides read TGTGCCAGCAGCTTGGTGCTAGCTAGTCGTGAGCAGTTCTTC.

There are many counts of this clonotype. The chain joins TRBV6-2 or TRBV6-3 to TRBJ1-1; weak D call: TRBD1 (6 bases). The V and J ends lost 5 bases and 6 bases respectively, with 25 bases between them. Looked up from germline, CDR1 is MNHEY and CDR2 is SVGEGT. The CDR3 length is 17 residues. CDR3 coding DNA: TGTGCCAGCAGTGAAGTAGGGGGGGTCAAGAAGACTTCTGAAGCTTTCTTT. The encoded protein is CASSEVGGVKKTSEAFF.